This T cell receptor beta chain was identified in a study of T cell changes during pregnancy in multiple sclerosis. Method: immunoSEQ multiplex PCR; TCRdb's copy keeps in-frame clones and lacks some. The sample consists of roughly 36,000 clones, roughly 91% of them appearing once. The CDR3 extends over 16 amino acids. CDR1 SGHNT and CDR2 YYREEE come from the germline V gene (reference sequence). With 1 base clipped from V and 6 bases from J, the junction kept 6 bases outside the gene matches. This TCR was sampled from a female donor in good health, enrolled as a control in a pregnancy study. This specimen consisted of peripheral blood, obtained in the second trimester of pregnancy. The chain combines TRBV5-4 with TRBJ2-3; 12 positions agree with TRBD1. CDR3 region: CASSLSQGQGADTQYF. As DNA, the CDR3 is TGTGCCAGCAGCTTGTCGCAGGGACAGGGGGCCGATACGCAGTATTTT.